The sample holds many counts of the clone carrying this T cell receptor beta chain. CDR3 size: 12 residues. Germline V gene lookup returns CDR1 DFQATT and CDR2 SNEGSKA (reference sequence). Between the trimmed V and J ends, which lost 6 bases and 8 bases, there was a span of 14 bases. TCRdb independently ran MiXCR on the 5' RACE reads; one entry per CDR3 protein. Altogether a few hundred thousand distinct CDR3 sequences are present, over 15% being singletons, with the ten largest covering roughly a fifth. This specimen belongs to a study of T-cell memory formation after mild COVID-19. This clonotype was obtained from a man younger than 35 who had mild COVID-19 (a few samples of this study predate the infection). Cell type and time point are not known. The V gene is TRBV20-1, the J gene TRBJ2-1; no reliable D call. Sequencing was done on a sample of PBMCs or a T cell subset sorted from them (not recorded which). The CDR3 loop reads CSAPMRRDEQFF. The CDR3 DNA follows: TGCAGTGCCCCGATGCGGCGAGATGAGCAGTTCTTC.